This T cell receptor beta chain was found in a study of breast tumors, draining lymph nodes, adjacent tissues. About this clonotype: A much larger clone differs from this one at a single base, so this may be a read error.

TCRdb used MiXCR to reprocess the multiplex PCR reads, holding one entry per CDR3 protein. This sample has 200,000 to 250,000 distinct CDR3 sequences; about 34% occur once, and the top ten carry 1.1% to 1.5%. The CDR3 is 15 amino acids. CDR1 LGHNA and CDR2 YNFKEQ come from the germline V gene. V lost 0 bases and J lost 5, with 12 bases in between. Samples came from axillary lymph nodes draining the breast cancer. The V gene is TRBV4-2, the J gene TRBJ2-3; TRBD1 is a possible D gene (6 bases). Material: axillary lymph node tissue. The receptor's source is a female donor with breast cancer. Some clones in this sample may be carry-over from other donors' samples. CDR3 in DNA: TGTGCCAGCAGCCAAGAGGGGGCGACGGGAGATACGCAGTATTTT. Its protein is CASSQEGATGDTQYF.